The 23 T cell receptor beta chains reported below all come from one sample, sequenced in a study of vaccination effects on CD4 cells after COVID-19. Pools of viral peptides were used by the ViraFEST assay to expand antigen-specific CD4+ T cells ahead of sequencing. CD4+ T cells were isolated after less than 12 days of culture. Convalescent patients had PCR-confirmed SARS-CoV-2 infection between March and December 2020. Some clones are missing from TCRdb's copy, which holds only in-frame ones; the method was immunoSEQ multiplex PCR. This repertoire shows tens of thousands of clones, 77% found once; its top ten account for 15% to 20%. Their antigens are not known. Sample: CD4+ T cells from PBMCs cultured with HCoV-NL63 spike peptides, taken before COVID-19 vaccination. The receptor source for this set is a human donor who had a prior SARS-CoV-2 infection.

The sample holds one count of this clone. The rearrangement links TRBV5-1 to TRBJ2-7, with 8 positions matching TRBD1. The CDR3 has 15 residues. V lost 0 bases to trimming and J lost 3 bases; unmatched junction nucleotides: 5. The germline V gene encodes CDR1 SGHRS and CDR2 YFSETQ. CDR3 region: CASSLAAGGSYEQYF. CDR3 sequence (DNA): TGCGCCAGCAGCTTGGCGGCAGGGGGCAGCTACGAGCAGTACTTC.

Only a few counts were recorded for this clone. The V and J genes are TRBV11-3 and TRBJ2-2, with TRBD2 matching over 10 bases. CDR1 and CDR2 from the germline V gene are SGHNT and YENEEA. The length of the CDR3 is 17 residues. J lost 2 bases, V lost 6 bases, and 9 bases had no gene match. The CDR3 region has the DNA TGTGCCAGCAGAAAGCGGGAGGGTCGGGCTAACACCGGGGAGCTGTTTTTT. Protein: CASRKREGRANTGELFF.

The rearrangement joins TRBV7-3 to TRBJ2-3; 16 bases are shared with TRBD2. V shed 2 bases and J 3 bases; nucleotides not matched to a gene: 2. The V gene's germline CDR1 is SGHTA and CDR2 FQGTGA. The CDR3 is made up of 17 amino acids. The CDR3 DNA is TGTGCCAGCAGCTTAGGGACTAGCGGGGGGGTAACAGATACGCAGTATTTT. Encoded protein: CASSLGTSGGVTDTQYF.

The rearrangement joins TRBV15 to TRBJ1-1; D not resolved. V was trimmed by 0 bases and J by 5 bases, leaving 10 bases between them. The CDR3 runs 14 residues. CDR1 is LNHNV, CDR2 YYDKDF, per germline (reference sequence). The CDR3, as DNA: TGTGCCACCAGCAGAGATAAGGGTGCGACTGAAGCTTTCTTT. Protein product: CATSRDKGATEAFF.

This sequence joins TRBV3-1 (or the pseudogene TRBV3-2) and TRBJ2-3; D is uncertain. The V and J ends lost 4 bases and 5 bases respectively, with 13 bases between them. CDR1 is LGHDT and CDR2 is YNNKEL in the germline V gene (reference sequence). The CDR3 extends over 14 amino acids. CDR3 DNA sequence: TGTGCCAGCAGCCTCTTCTCGACCGAAGATACGCAGTATTTT. Translating it yields CASSLFSTEDTQYF.

V gene TRBV18 combines with J gene TRBJ2-3, with 8 positions matching TRBD2. The CDR3 is 17 amino acids. Germline loops: CDR1 KGHSH, CDR2 LQKENI. The V and J ends lost 3 bases and 1 base, in that order; junction bases with no gene match: 9. In DNA, the CDR3 is TGTGCCAGCTCACCGGGTGCAGCGGGAGCGGGCACAGATACGCAGTATTTT. Its protein is CASSPGAAGAGTDTQYF.

This chain connects TRBV5-1 to TRBJ2-1, with 8 bases aligning to TRBD2. This CDR3 region has 16 residues. The V segment lost 4 bases and the J segment 4 bases; nucleotides outside the gene matches: 10. Germline V gene data show CDR1 as SGHRS and CDR2 as YFSETQ. The CDR3 DNA sequence: TGCGCCAGCAGCCCGACCCTAGCGGGTGGATACAATGAGCAGTTCTTC. Translated: CASSPTLAGGYNEQFF.

The genes are TRBV7-8 and TRBJ2-2, with TRBD1 matching 8 bases. The V gene's germline CDR1 is SGHVS and CDR2 FQNEAQ. V dropped 2 bases and J dropped 6; count of bases not matched to a gene: 11. This CDR3 comprises 17 residues. CDR3 in DNA: TGTGCCAGCAGCTTATTCAGGGGGCGCGTGAGGGCCGGGGAGCTGTTTTTT. Translating gives CASSLFRGRVRAGELFF.

Notes on this clone: One end of the junction varies from germline; a read error may be responsible. V usage is TRBV29-1 and J usage is TRBJ1-4; D ambiguous. CDR1 and CDR2 from the germline V gene are SQVTM and ANQGSEA. CDR3 length: 12 residues. The CDR3 protein is CSVGAPKEKLFF. CDR3 in DNA: TGCAGCGTTGGGGCACCTAAGGAAAAACTGTTTTTT.

The CDR3 sequence is CASSPQRTGFDGYTF. The CDR3 bases are TGTGCCAGCTCACCACAGAGGACAGGGTTCGATGGCTACACCTTC. The chain couples TRBV18 to TRBJ1-2; TRBD1 matches 8 bases. V lost 1 base, J lost 6 bases, and 7 bases stayed unmatched. The germline CDR1 and CDR2 sequences are KGHSH and LQKENI. The CDR3 has 15 amino acids.

This clone was detected once. J is TRBJ2-7 and V is TRBV20-1; D gene uncertain. The V end was cut by 3 bases, the J end by 0 bases, with 12 bases between. CDR3 length: 14 residues. Germline lookup yields CDR1 DFQATT and CDR2 SNEGSKA (reference sequence). CDR3 coding DNA: TGCAGTGCTAGTATAAAGGCCGGCTCCTACGAGCAGTACTTC. It specifies CSASIKAGSYEQYF.

The sample holds a few counts of this clone. The rearrangement links TRBV2 to TRBJ1-1; no clear D. CDR3 length: 15 residues. The germline V gene encodes CDR1 SNHLY and CDR2 FYNNEI. The V and J ends lost 4 bases and 1 base respectively, with 13 bases between them. The CDR3 nucleotides read TGTGCCAGCAGTGCGGACTCCGCGGGGAACACTGAAGCTTTCTTT. Amino acids: CASSADSAGNTEAFF.

The chain employs TRBV4-1 and TRBJ2-3; the D is unclear. Looked up from germline, CDR1 is MGHRA and CDR2 is YSYEKL. V lost 6 bases and J lost 3, with 10 bases in between. The length of the CDR3 is 13 residues. The CDR3 sequence is CASRGLGTDTQYF. CDR3 coding DNA: TGCGCCAGCAGGGGATTGGGGACAGATACGCAGTATTTT.

This chain links TRBV5-1 with TRBJ2-3, with TRBD2 identical over 11 bases. CDR1 SGHRS and CDR2 YFSETQ come from the germline V gene. The ends lost 3 bases at V and 5 bases at J; junction bases unmatched: 2. The CDR3 runs 14 residues. CDR3 amino acids: CASSSGTSGDTQYF. The CDR3, as DNA: TGCGCCAGCAGCTCTGGGACTAGCGGAGATACGCAGTATTTT. The full variable domain, with the rest looked up from reference TRBV5-1 and TRBJ2-3, is KAGVTQTPRYLIKTRGQQVTLSCSPISGHRSVSWYQQTPGQGLQFLFEYFSETQRNKGNFPGRFSGRQFSNSRSEMNVSTLELGDSALYLCASSSGTSGDTQYFGPGTRLTVL.

J is TRBJ2-3 and V is TRBV19, with D perhaps matching TRBD1 (5 bases). The germline CDR1 and CDR2 sequences are LNHDA and SQIVND (reference sequence). The CDR3 has 17 residues. The ends were cut back, 8 bases at V and 0 bases at J, with 21 bases in the middle. Written as DNA, the CDR3 is TGTGCCAGTTCCGCAACCTACAGGTCTCCTAGCACAGATACGCAGTATTTT. This gives the protein CASSATYRSPSTDTQYF.

In regard to this clone: Germline is not matched at one junction end, which may reflect a read error. The chain carries TRBV6-5 and TRBJ1-2; maybe TRBD1 (5 bases). The CDR3 covers 14 residues. The germline gives CDR1 MNHEY, CDR2 SVGAGI. The DNA of the CDR3 is TGTGCCAGCAGTTACTCCGGGACCCCCATGATTAGCTCCTTC. Its protein product is CASSYSGTPMISSF.

V and J are TRBV4-1 and TRBJ2-1, with D perhaps TRBD1 (5 bases). This CDR3 spans 16 amino acids. V lost 4 bases to trimming and J lost 3 bases, with 16 bases between them. Germline assignment: CDR1 MGHRA and CDR2 YSYEKL. CDR3 nucleotides: TGCGCCAGCAGCCCCGATAGACAGAAGCTCTACAATGAGCAGTTCTTC. Its translation: CASSPDRQKLYNEQFF.

The rearrangement uses TRBV29-1 and TRBJ1-1; D is uncertain. This CDR3 region has 13 residues. V was cut by 4 bases and J by 3 bases, with 12 bases left in between. Germline V gene sequence: CDR1 SQVTM, CDR2 ANQGSEA. Here the CDR3 DNA reads TGCAGCGTTGTCTTGGGGAAGGACACTGAAGCTTTCTTT. Amino acid sequence: CSVVLGKDTEAFF. Supplemented by reference TRBV29-1 and TRBJ1-1, the full variable domain reads SAVISQKPSRDICQRGTSLTIQCQVDSQVTMMFWYRQQPGQSLTLIATANQGSEATYESGFVIDKFPISRPNLTFSTLTVSNMSPEDSSIYLCSVVLGKDTEAFFGQGTRLTVV.

This clone is large (0.1 to 1%) in the sample. The rearrangement joins TRBV7-9 to TRBJ1-2, with D possibly matching TRBD1 (5 bases). Germline values: CDR1 SEHNR, CDR2 FQNEAQ (reference sequence). The V end lost 1 base, the J end lost 2 bases, and 8 bases lay between the germline ends. This CDR3 has 14 amino acids. CDR3 in DNA: TGTGCCAGCAGCTTAGTGTCAGGGAACTATGGCTACACCTTC. Encoded protein: CASSLVSGNYGYTF.

This clone has only one observation. The rearrangement links TRBV21-1 to TRBJ1-4. TRBV21-1 is marked as a pseudogene. The CDR3 extends over 14 amino acids. The CDR3 DNA is TGTGCCAGCAGCAACGGGACTTCTAATGAAAAACTGTTTTTT. Translation: CASSNGTSNEKLFF.

This chain joins TRBV6-2 or TRBV6-3 and TRBJ1-2; 7 nucleotides match TRBD1. The germline CDR1 and CDR2 sequences are MNHEY and SVGEGT. The V gene end was trimmed by 6 bases and the J gene end by 5 bases; junction bases not matched to a gene: 6. CDR3 length equals 13 residues. The CDR3 sequence: CASSPGQRYGYTF. CDR3 in DNA: TGTGCCAGCAGCCCGGGACAGCGATATGGCTACACCTTC.

The rearrangement uses TRBV5-1 and TRBJ1-4; 8 positions agree with TRBD1. CDR1 is SGHRS, CDR2 YFSETQ, per germline. With 4 bases clipped from V and 7 bases from J, the junction kept 6 bases outside the gene matches. The CDR3 runs 14 residues. CDR3 sequence reads: CASSLGTGSEKLFF. DNA of the CDR3: TGCGCCAGCAGCCTAGGGACAGGTTCTGAAAAACTGTTTTTT.

The chain links TRBV9 to TRBJ2-3; D is perhaps TRBD2 (6 bases). This CDR3 is built from 14 residues. Trimming took 7 bases from V and 1 from J, leaving 13 bases between them. Germline loops: CDR1 SGDLS, CDR2 YYNGEE. CDR3: CASSRRRGTDTQYF. The DNA of the CDR3 is TGTGCCAGCTCTAGACGGAGGGGCACAGATACGCAGTATTTT. Together with reference TRBV9 and TRBJ2-3, the CDR3 gives the full variable domain: DSGVTQTPKHLITATGQRVTLRCSPRSGDLSVYWYQQSLDQGLQFLIQYYNGEERAKGNILERFSAQQFPDLHSELNLSSLELGDSALYFCASSRRRGTDTQYFGPGTRLTVL.